This entry is about one TCR beta chain. CDR1 LNHNV and CDR2 YYDKDF come from the germline V gene (reference sequence). The CDR3 is 13 amino acids. V lost 2 bases to trimming and J lost 4 bases, with 9 bases between them. Original handling: From reference gene primer amplification, estimates of nucleated cell counts were derived. Sequencing used immunoSEQ multiplex PCR; TCRdb keeps in-frame clones, though not all of them. V and J calls and clone size follow that table, whereas D and trimming were derived from the DNA. In the table there are 25,000 to 30,000 clones, 65% to 90% of which are singletons. The data were obtained in a study of blood T cell repertoires in COVID-19. Study-wide context: Spain, Italy and the United States supplied samples that represented acute and convalescent COVID-19. PBMCs, B-cell-depleted T cells, or T cells were the source of the cDNA or gDNA that made up the material.

Source material: peripheral blood. The TCR originated in a human donor in a cohort sampled during active COVID-19. This rearrangement joins TRBV15 to TRBJ2-7; tentative D call: TRBD2 (5 bases). The DNA of the CDR3 is TGTGCCACCAGCAGAACGCGCGGGTACGAGCAGTACTTC. As protein: CATSRTRGYEQYF. Looking up the rest from reference TRBV15 and TRBJ2-7 gives the full variable domain: DAMVIQNPRYQVTQFGKPVTLSCSQTLNHNVMYWYQQKSSQAPKLLFHYYDKDFNNEADTPDNFQSRRPNTSFCFLDIRSPGLGDTAMYLCATSRTRGYEQYFGPGTRLTVT.